This T cell receptor beta chain stems from a study of control samples from healthy donors and cancer patients. The data were produced by immunoSEQ multiplex PCR, yet TCRdb's version contains in-frame clones alone and is incomplete. Of some 96,000 clones listed, approximately 93% are singletons. Germline CDR1 DFQATT, CDR2 SNEGSKA (reference sequence). The CDR3 extends over 16 amino acids. Trimming took 3 bases from V and 3 from J; bases not matched to a gene: 12. Sequencing input: blood. The V and J genes are TRBV20-1 and TRBJ1-1, with 8 bases aligning to TRBD1. This clonotype was sampled from a man younger than 35 in good health. CDR3 bases: TGCAGTGCTAGTCAAACTGCAGGGGGCACGGACACTGAAGCTTTCTTT. This encodes CSASQTAGGTDTEAFF.